This paragraph covers one TCR beta chain sequence. Its antigen is undetermined. PCR amplification relied on 60 Vbeta primers (plus 13 Jbeta primers). TCRdb's table, derived via immunoSEQ multiplex PCR, lists solely in-frame clones and lacks some. Among around 160,000 clones listed, over 70% were seen once. The germline V gene has CDR1 SNHLY and CDR2 FYNNEI. The CDR3 runs 13 residues. The V end lost 6 bases, the J end lost 7 bases, and 15 bases lay between the germline ends. This entry is derived from a study of cytomegalovirus exposure and HLA in healthy donors. Study overall: Prior work identified around 100 million unique TCR beta sequences in 150 million to 200 million T cells. General study results and limits: In vitro assays verified that three CMV-associated chains recognized CMV antigens specifically. Researchers reported in a later analysis that a missense DCLRE1C variant was tied to TCR beta V- and J-gene trimming. Researchers catalogued some 160 TCR beta chains as cytomegalovirus-associated.

Sequenced: PBMCs. The chain has TRBV2 and TRBJ1-2; the D gene is possibly TRBD1 (6 bases). The TCR sequence derives from a woman aged 18-30 years in good health and CMV-seronegative. CDR3 DNA sequence: TGTGCCAGCAGCGATCGACAGGATCGTGGCTACACCTTC. Its translation is CASSDRQDRGYTF. The full variable domain, rest sourced from reference TRBV2 and TRBJ1-2, is EPEVTQTPSHQVTQMGQEVILRCVPISNHLYFYWYRQILGQKVEFLVSFYNNEISEKSEIFDDQFSVERPDGSNFTLKIRSTKLEDSAMYFCASSDRQDRGYTFGSGTRLTVV.